These 10 T cell receptor beta chains came from one sample sequenced in a study of blood T cells in healthy people across ages. With a J-beta primer mix and a sample-barcoded 5' primer, a second PCR ran about 7 to 11 cycles. TCRdb processed the 5' RACE reads anew with MiXCR; each CDR3 protein has one entry. The repertoire consists of 800,000 to 950,000 distinct CDR3 sequences, with about 27% occurring once and the leading ten covering roughly 10%. These data were also reused for a study on T cells of mothers and their children.

The sample comprised blood. These receptor sequences come from a woman in her thirties or forties in good health.

This clonotype appeared a few times. The chain has TRBV25-1 and TRBJ1-1, with D maybe TRBD1 (5 bases). CDR3 length: 16 amino acids. The V gene lost 0 bases and the J gene lost 1 base, with 12 bases spanning the gap. The germline CDR1 and CDR2 sequences are MGHDK and SYGVNS. Here the CDR3 reads CASSEYEGRENTEAFF. In DNA, the CDR3 is TGTGCCAGCAGTGAATATGAGGGGCGGGAGAACACTGAAGCTTTCTTT.

V and J are TRBV28 and TRBJ1-6; 7 bases are a match to TRBD1. CDR1 is MDHEN and CDR2 is SYDVKM in the germline V gene. V lost 2 bases and J lost 14; bases outside the gene matches: 18. The CDR3 sequence is 17 residues long. CDR3: CASSLGSVRQGVFTLHF. DNA of the CDR3: TGTGCCAGCAGTTTAGGTTCGGTTCGGCAGGGGGTTTTCACCCTCCACTTT.

This clonotype was observed a few times. The V gene is TRBV12-3 or TRBV12-4, the J gene TRBJ1-1, with a possible D match to TRBD1 (5 bases). The CDR3 spans 15 residues. Between the trimmed V and J ends, which lost 6 bases and 1 base, there was a span of 15 bases. The CDR3 is CASRSSDRGNTEAFF. The CDR3 DNA reads as TGTGCCAGCAGGTCATCAGACAGAGGGAACACTGAAGCTTTCTTT.

This chain links TRBV6-5 with TRBJ1-1; D is unresolved. The CDR3 is 12 residues long. The germline gives CDR1 MNHEY, CDR2 SVGAGI. V was clipped by 6 bases and J by 10 bases, with 15 bases between them. In nucleotides, the CDR3 is TGTGCCAGCAGCTCCACCGTTCCGAGAGCTTTCTTT. Translated, it gives CASSSTVPRAFF.

This chain links TRBV5-1 with TRBJ2-1, with 8 bases aligning to TRBD1. The CDR3 length is 16 residues. The V gene's germline CDR1 is SGHRS and CDR2 YFSETQ. The ends lost 4 bases at V and 2 bases at J; junction bases unmatched: 8. CDR3 in DNA: TGCGCCAGCAGCCAGTACGGGACAGGAACCTACAATGAGCAGTTCTTC. Amino acid sequence: CASSQYGTGTYNEQFF.

The rearrangement uses TRBV6-6 and TRBJ1-1; D gene unclear. The CDR3 has 13 residues. Germline V gene lookup returns CDR1 MNHNY and CDR2 SVGAGI (reference sequence). V lost 6 bases and J lost 2, with 10 bases in between. The CDR3 sequence: CASSYSDNTEAFF. The CDR3 region has the DNA TGTGCCAGCAGCTACAGCGATAACACTGAAGCTTTCTTT.

The J gene is TRBJ2-2, the V gene TRBV5-1; TRBD1 matches 8 bases. CDR1 SGHRS and CDR2 YFSETQ come from the germline V gene. This CDR3 comprises 14 residues. The junction had 5 bases not matched to a gene; V was cut back by 7 bases and J by 3 bases. The CDR3 is CASGQGLDTGELFF. In DNA, the CDR3 is TGCGCCAGCGGACAGGGACTCGACACCGGGGAGCTGTTTTTT. Full variable domain (remainder filled in from reference TRBV5-1 and TRBJ2-2): KAGVTQTPRYLIKTRGQQVTLSCSPISGHRSVSWYQQTPGQGLQFLFEYFSETQRNKGNFPGRFSGRQFSNSRSEMNVSTLELGDSALYLCASGQGLDTGELFFGEGSRLTVL.

In DNA form, the CDR3 reads TGTGCCAGCAGTTACCGGATACAGGGGTCCGGGGAGCTGTTTTTT. Residues: CASSYRIQGSGELFF. The chain combines TRBV6-6 with TRBJ2-2; TRBD1 matches at 7 bases. CDR1 MNHNY and CDR2 SVGAGI come from the germline V gene (reference sequence). With V trimmed by 2 bases and J by 6 bases, 6 bases remained unmatched. The CDR3 covers 15 residues.

V is TRBV20-1 and J is TRBJ2-1; the D gene is possibly TRBD1 (5 bases). The CDR3 consists of 13 residues. Germline V gene lookup returns CDR1 DFQATT and CDR2 SNEGSKA (reference sequence). Trimming took off 6 bases at V and 3 bases at J, with 12 bases between the two ends. The CDR3 loop reads CSATGDSYNEQFF. CDR3 nucleotide sequence: TGCAGTGCAACCGGCGACAGCTACAATGAGCAGTTCTTC.

Concerning this clonotype itself: A read error is possible here, since a much larger clone lies one base away. V usage is TRBV12-3 or TRBV12-4 and J usage is TRBJ2-5; D not resolved. This CDR3 comprises 11 residues. CDR3 protein: CASSIASEQYF. The DNA for the CDR3 is TGTGCCAGCAGTATAGCTTCGGAGCAGTACTTC.